The next 25 T cell receptor beta chains were all read from a single sample in a study of T cells in narcolepsy. Method: immunoSEQ multiplex PCR; TCRdb's copy keeps in-frame clones and lacks some. There are around 35,000 clones in the sample; approximately 78% occur only once, and roughly 2.6% lies in the top ten. What was sequenced was CD45RA- memory CD4+ T cells from PBMCs. Receptor source: a human donor with narcolepsy.

This clone was seen once. This chain joins TRBV29-1 and TRBJ1-4; no reliable D call. Looked up from germline, CDR1 is SQVTM and CDR2 is ANQGSEA. This CDR3 is 11 amino acids long. This CDR3 is CTADVNEKLFF. CDR3 DNA sequence: TGCACTGCGGACGTGAATGAAAAACTGTTTTTT.

This clone came up a few times. The rearrangement uses TRBV29-1 and TRBJ2-2; the D call may be TRBD1 or TRBD2 (6 bases each). There are 15 residues in the CDR3. Trimming removed 7 bases from V and 3 bases from J, with 18 bases in between. CDR1 is SQVTM, CDR2 ANQGSEA, per germline. The CDR3 DNA reads as TGCAGCGCGGAACAGGGAGGAAGTTACACCGGGGAGCTGTTTTTT. Residues: CSAEQGGSYTGELFF.

In its sample, this clone was seen once. The gene calls are TRBV27 and TRBJ2-5; D is possibly TRBD1 (6 bases). Germline V gives CDR1 MNHEY, CDR2 SMNVEV (reference sequence). Between the trimmed V and J ends, which lost 6 bases and 2 bases, there was a span of 10 bases. The CDR3 consists of 13 residues. CDR3 nucleotide sequence: TGTGCCAGCAGACTCGGACAGCAAGAGACCCAGTACTTC. Translating it yields CASRLGQQETQYF.

The rearrangement uses TRBV18 and TRBJ2-7, with 10 bases identical to TRBD1. The CDR3 contains 15 residues. Trimming at V came to 3 bases and at J to 7 bases, leaving 9 bases not matched to a gene. Germline assignment: CDR1 KGHSH and CDR2 LQKENI. CDR3 in amino acids: CASSPTPGQGKEQYF. The CDR3 nucleotides read TGTGCCAGCTCACCGACACCGGGACAGGGGAAGGAGCAGTACTTC.

This clone was counted a few times. The chain couples TRBV6-1 to TRBJ2-5; unclear D gene. The CDR3 has 13 amino acids. The germline gives CDR1 MNHNS, CDR2 SASEGT. The V and J ends lost 5 bases and 3 bases respectively, with 10 bases between them. In nucleotides, the CDR3 is TGTGCCAGCAGTATGGGCCCGAAAGAGACCCAGTACTTC. Amino acids: CASSMGPKETQYF.

This chain connects TRBV9 to TRBJ2-1; D could derive from TRBD1 or TRBD2 (5 bases each). Germline CDR1 is SGDLS and CDR2 is YYNGEE. The CDR3 has 14 residues. Trimming stripped 0 bases from V and 5 bases from J, with 9 bases between. The CDR3 DNA reads TGTGCCAGCAGCGTAGTCGGGACCAACAATGAGCAGTTCTTC. Its translation: CASSVVGTNNEQFF.

The V gene is TRBV7-2, the J gene TRBJ1-2; D uncertain. This CDR3 is built from 12 residues. Trimming took 3 bases from V and 7 from J, leaving 9 bases between them. Germline V CDR1 and CDR2: SGHTA, FQGNSA. CDR3 bases: TGTGCCAGCAGCTTGGGAGTAAGTGGCTACACCTTC. Encoded protein: CASSLGVSGYTF.

V and J are TRBV7-2 and TRBJ1-1; weak D call: TRBD1 (6 bases). Germline lookup yields CDR1 SGHTA and CDR2 FQGNSA. The CDR3 loop spans 12 amino acids. Trimming removed 3 bases at V and 10 bases at J, with 12 bases between. The CDR3 loop is CASSFIQGRAFF. The CDR3 DNA is TGTGCCAGCAGCTTCATACAGGGCCGAGCTTTCTTT.

The rearrangement uses TRBV19 and TRBJ1-1, with no clear D. The V gene's germline CDR1 is LNHDA and CDR2 SQIVND (reference sequence). V lost 5 bases to trimming and J lost 6 bases, with 31 bases between them. The CDR3 spans 19 residues. CDR3 region: CASSWPPYHPVVGSPEAFF. DNA of the CDR3: TGTGCCAGTAGTTGGCCGCCTTACCACCCAGTGGTAGGGAGCCCTGAAGCTTTCTTT.

The chain employs TRBV7-2 and TRBJ2-7; TRBD2 might be the D (6 bases). The CDR3 loop spans 15 amino acids. Trimming cost V 4 bases and J 0 bases, with 13 bases left between them. The germline CDR1 and CDR2 sequences are SGHTA and FQGNSA. CDR3 nucleotide sequence: TGTGCCAGCAGCTACCACGGGGGAAGCTCCTACGAGCAGTACTTC. It translates to CASSYHGGSSYEQYF.

The chain recombines TRBV30 with TRBJ2-7; TRBD1 might be the D (6 bases). V gave up 4 bases and J gave up 7 bases, with 14 bases separating them. Germline CDR1 reads GTSNPN; CDR2 reads SVGIG (reference sequence). The CDR3 consists of 12 residues. The CDR3 coding sequence is TGTGCCTGGACCCCGGGACACCAGGAGCAGTACTTC. Its translation is CAWTPGHQEQYF. Based on the CDR3 plus reference TRBV30 and TRBJ2-7, the full variable domain is SQTIHQWPATLVQPVGSPLSLECTVEGTSNPNLYWYRQAAGRGLQLLFYSVGIGQISSEVPQNLSASRPQDRQFILSSKKLLLSDSGFYLCAWTPGHQEQYFGPGTRLTVT.

This clone has a handful of counts. The rearrangement joins TRBV19 to TRBJ1-2, with 9 bases lining up with TRBD1. This CDR3 is 16 amino acids long. With V trimmed by 7 bases and J by 3 bases, 12 bases remained unmatched. Germline-derived CDR1 and CDR2 are LNHDA and SQIVND (reference sequence). This CDR3 is CASTPSTGGADYGYTF. The CDR3 DNA is TGTGCCAGTACACCTTCAACAGGGGGCGCGGACTATGGCTACACCTTC.

The V gene is TRBV9, the J gene TRBJ1-2; TRBD1 matches 7 bases. The V segment lost 0 bases and the J segment 7 bases; nucleotides outside the gene matches: 9. Germline V gene sequence: CDR1 SGDLS, CDR2 YYNGEE. The CDR3 contains 15 residues. Here the CDR3 reads CASSVAEGAGVGYTF. The CDR3 coding sequence is TGTGCCAGCAGCGTAGCCGAGGGGGCAGGAGTTGGCTACACCTTC.

The rearrangement links TRBV27 to TRBJ2-1, with D unclear. The CDR3 contains 11 residues. Germline assignment: CDR1 MNHEY and CDR2 SMNVEV (reference sequence). Trimming removed 9 bases from V and 2 bases from J, with 5 bases in between. The CDR3 here is CASRTYNEQFF. CDR3 DNA: TGTGCCAGTCGCACCTACAATGAGCAGTTCTTC.

V is TRBV6-5 and J is TRBJ2-7, with a possible D match to TRBD1 (5 bases). Germline CDR1 and CDR2: MNHEY and SVGAGI. The CDR3 runs 14 residues. With 7 bases removed from V and 5 bases from J, the gap between germline ends came to 18 bases. The CDR3 DNA reads TGTGCCAGCAAAAGGGGCTCTGAGAAGAACGAGCAGTACTTC. Translation: CASKRGSEKNEQYF.

The chain has TRBV29-1 and TRBJ2-3; TRBD2 matches 12 bases. J gave up 4 bases and V 3 bases, and 8 bases lay outside the gene matches. The CDR3 contains 16 residues. The germline CDR1 and CDR2 sequences are SQVTM and ANQGSEA. In DNA, the CDR3 is TGCAGCGTTGACCTAGCGGGAGGGCCAGACGCAGATACGCAGTATTTT. Residues: CSVDLAGGPDADTQYF.

This chain uses TRBV9 with TRBJ2-7; D possibly corresponds to TRBD1 (6 bases). Germline V CDR1 and CDR2: SGDLS, YYNGEE. Trimming pared 0 bases from V and 5 bases from J, leaving 18 bases between. CDR3 size: 16 residues. This CDR3 reads CASSVGPQGISNEQYF. CDR3 coding DNA: TGTGCCAGCAGCGTAGGTCCCCAGGGGATCTCGAACGAGCAGTACTTC.

The chain carries TRBV7-6 and TRBJ2-3, with 10 bases fitting TRBD1. The CDR3 runs to 18 residues. Trimming at V came to 5 bases and at J to 0 bases, leaving 11 bases not matched to a gene. Per the germline V gene, CDR1 is SGHVS and CDR2 is FNYEAQ. This chain's CDR3 is CASSKGQGPFSSTDTQYF. The CDR3 region has the DNA TGTGCCAGCAGCAAGGGACAGGGGCCTTTTTCTAGCACAGATACGCAGTATTTT.

The chain employs TRBV5-6 and TRBJ1-2; possibly TRBD1 for D (6 bases). The CDR3 spans 15 residues. Trimming removed 0 bases at V and 8 bases at J, with 17 bases between. Germline CDR1 reads SGHDT; CDR2 reads YYEEEE. CDR3 DNA: TGTGCCAGCAGCTTGGCCTTGAGAGGGGGAGAGGGCTACACCTTC. It translates to CASSLALRGGEGYTF.

The chain is built from TRBV30 and TRBJ2-5; D remains ambiguous. This CDR3 has 12 residues. V lost 1 base to trimming and J lost 5 bases, with 8 bases between them. Looked up from germline, CDR1 is GTSNPN and CDR2 is SVGIG (reference sequence). CDR3 coding DNA: TGTGCCTGGAGTGGGGATAGGGAGACCCAGTACTTC. This gives the protein CAWSGDRETQYF.

V and J are TRBV19 and TRBJ2-5; D not resolved. V lost 3 bases to trimming and J lost 4 bases, with 12 bases between them. The germline V gene encodes CDR1 LNHDA and CDR2 SQIVND (reference sequence). The length of the CDR3 is 14 residues. The CDR3 DNA is TGTGCCAGTAGTATGACCCCTCTGGGAGAGACCCAGTACTTC. Its protein is CASSMTPLGETQYF.

The chain is built from TRBV18 and TRBJ1-2; 9 nucleotides match TRBD1. The V gene's germline CDR1 is KGHSH and CDR2 LQKENI. The CDR3 has 15 amino acids. V lost 3 bases, J lost 8 bases, and 10 bases stayed unmatched. The DNA of the CDR3 is TGTGCCAGCTCACCCTCGGAGGGACAGGGCGGCGGCTACACCTTC. As protein: CASSPSEGQGGGYTF.

The chain carries TRBV5-4 and TRBJ2-6, with D maybe TRBD1 (5 bases). V was pared by 2 bases and J by 4 bases, with 10 bases between. Germline lookup yields CDR1 SGHNT and CDR2 YYREEE (reference sequence). The CDR3 length is 15 residues. CDR3 in amino acids: CASSLMGPGANVLTF. CDR3 DNA: TGTGCCAGCAGCTTAATGGGGCCCGGGGCCAACGTCCTGACTTTC.

This clone occurred a few times. The same CDR3 is also encoded by other DNA sequences in this sample. The rearrangement joins TRBV18 to TRBJ2-3; 11 bases fit TRBD2. The germline gives CDR1 KGHSH, CDR2 LQKENI. The CDR3 runs 17 residues. The ends lost 3 bases at V and 0 bases at J; junction bases unmatched: 5. CDR3 DNA sequence: TGTGCCAGCTCACCGGGGACTAGCGGACCTAGCACAGATACGCAGTATTTT. Translation gives CASSPGTSGPSTDTQYF.

The chain uses TRBV5-3 and TRBJ2-2; 8 bases map to TRBD2. TRBV5-3 counts as an open reading frame of uncertain function. The CDR3 loop spans 17 amino acids. The V gene end was trimmed by 4 bases and the J gene end by 1 base; junction bases not matched to a gene: 9. In nucleotides, the CDR3 is TGTGCCAGAAGCCCCTATCAACTAGCGGAGAACACCGGGGAGCTGTTTTTT. This codes for CARSPYQLAENTGELFF.